This T cell receptor (beta chain) was recovered during a study of cytomegalovirus exposure and HLA in healthy donors. In regard to this clone: Antigen: not known.

General study results and limits: Prediction of most subjects' HLA-A and HLA-B alleles by TCR beta sequences was reportedly accurate. Later, an analysis showed that TCR beta chains associated with HLA were more clonally expanded than others that were equally common.

The CDR3 spans 14 residues. Germline CDR1 MGHRA, CDR2 YSYEKL. With 3 bases clipped from V and 3 bases from J, the junction kept 4 bases outside the gene matches. The PCR had 60 Vbeta and 13 Jbeta primers. TCRdb keeps only in-frame clones here, not all; method: immunoSEQ multiplex PCR. The sample has over 100,000 clones, 63% seen once. This TCR was sampled from a human donor in good health. Sequencing input: PBMCs. V gene TRBV4-1 combines with J gene TRBJ1-2, with 7 bases that match TRBD1. The CDR3 DNA reads TGCGCCAGCAGCCAGAAGCAGGGGGACTATGGCTACACCTTC. This sequence encodes CASSQKQGDYGYTF.